What follows describes a single TCR beta chain. The method was immunoSEQ multiplex PCR; TCRdb's version includes in-frame clones alone and lacks a portion of them. The sample yields around 80,000 clones, about 88% seen once. These data are taken from a study of control samples from healthy donors and cancer patients. V lost 3 bases to trimming and J lost 6 bases; unmatched junction nucleotides: 7. CDR3 length: 14 amino acids. Per germline, CDR1 KGHSH and CDR2 LQKENI. The chain employs TRBV18 and TRBJ1-1; 7 positions agree with TRBD1. This clonotype was obtained from a woman aged 45-65 years in good health. Sequencing was carried out using blood. The CDR3 protein is CASSPDRDSPEAFF. The CDR3 DNA sequence: TGTGCCAGCTCACCCGACAGGGATAGCCCTGAAGCTTTCTTT.